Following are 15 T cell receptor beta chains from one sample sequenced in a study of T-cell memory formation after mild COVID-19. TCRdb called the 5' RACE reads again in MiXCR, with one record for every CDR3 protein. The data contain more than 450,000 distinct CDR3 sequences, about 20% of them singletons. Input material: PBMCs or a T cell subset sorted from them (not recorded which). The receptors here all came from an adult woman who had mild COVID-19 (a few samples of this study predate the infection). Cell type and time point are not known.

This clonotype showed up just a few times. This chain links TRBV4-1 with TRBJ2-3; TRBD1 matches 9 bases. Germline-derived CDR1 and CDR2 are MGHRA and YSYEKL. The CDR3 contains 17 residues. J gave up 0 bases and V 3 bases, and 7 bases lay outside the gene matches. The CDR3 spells CASSHTGTGSSTDTQYF. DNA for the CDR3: TGCGCCAGCAGCCATACCGGGACAGGGAGTAGCACAGATACGCAGTATTTT.

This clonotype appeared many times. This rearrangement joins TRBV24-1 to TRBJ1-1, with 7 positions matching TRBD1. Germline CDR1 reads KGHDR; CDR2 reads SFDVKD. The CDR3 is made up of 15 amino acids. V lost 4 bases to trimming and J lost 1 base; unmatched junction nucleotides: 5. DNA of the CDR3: TGTGCCACCAGTGAATCTGGGACAGAGAACACTGAAGCTTTCTTT. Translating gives CATSESGTENTEAFF.

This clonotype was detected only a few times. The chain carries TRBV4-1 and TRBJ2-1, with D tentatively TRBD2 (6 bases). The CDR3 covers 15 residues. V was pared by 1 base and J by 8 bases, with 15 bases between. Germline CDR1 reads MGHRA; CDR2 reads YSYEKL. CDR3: CASSQVGLREHEQFF. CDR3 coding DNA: TGCGCCAGCAGCCAAGTGGGGCTCCGGGAGCATGAGCAGTTCTTC.

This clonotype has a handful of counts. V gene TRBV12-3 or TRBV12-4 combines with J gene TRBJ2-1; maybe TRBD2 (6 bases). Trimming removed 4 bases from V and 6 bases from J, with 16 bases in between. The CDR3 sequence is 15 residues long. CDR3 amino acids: CASSSYQRGLNEQFF. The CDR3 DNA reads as TGTGCCAGCAGTTCATACCAAAGGGGACTCAATGAGCAGTTCTTC.

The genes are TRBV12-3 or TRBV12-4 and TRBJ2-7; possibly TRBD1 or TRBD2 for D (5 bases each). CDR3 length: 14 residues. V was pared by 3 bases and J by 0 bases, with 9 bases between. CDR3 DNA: TGTGCCAGCAGTTTCGGGGCAGACTCCTACGAGCAGTACTTC. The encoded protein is CASSFGADSYEQYF.

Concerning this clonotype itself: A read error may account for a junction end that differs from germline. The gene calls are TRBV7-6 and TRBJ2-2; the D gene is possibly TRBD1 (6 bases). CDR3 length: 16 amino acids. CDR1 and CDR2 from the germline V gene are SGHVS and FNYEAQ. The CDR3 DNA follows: TGTGCCAGCAGCCTTCTCGACAGGTTGAACGCCGGGGAGCTGTTTTTT. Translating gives CASSLLDRLNAGELFF.

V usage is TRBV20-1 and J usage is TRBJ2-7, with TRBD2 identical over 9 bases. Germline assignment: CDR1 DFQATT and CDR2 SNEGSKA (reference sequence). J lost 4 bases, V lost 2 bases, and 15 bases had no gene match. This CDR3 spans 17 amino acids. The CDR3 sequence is CSARSPKREVYRYEQYF. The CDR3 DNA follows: TGCAGTGCTAGAAGCCCCAAGCGGGAGGTCTACCGTTACGAGCAGTACTTC.

CDR3 region: CASSLGRGGYTF. The DNA for the CDR3 is TGTGCCAGCAGCTTAGGGAGGGGTGGCTACACCTTC. The genes are TRBV7-8 and TRBJ1-2; TRBD1 might be the D (5 bases). V was pared by 1 base and J by 7 bases, with 7 bases between. CDR1 is SGHVS, CDR2 FQNEAQ, per germline. This CDR3 has 12 residues.

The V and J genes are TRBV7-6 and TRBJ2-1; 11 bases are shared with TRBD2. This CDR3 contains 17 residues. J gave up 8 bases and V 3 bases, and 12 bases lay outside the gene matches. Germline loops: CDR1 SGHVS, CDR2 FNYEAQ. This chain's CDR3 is CASSLPLAGGEGDEQFF. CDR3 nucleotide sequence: TGTGCCAGCAGCTTGCCTCTAGCGGGGGGAGAAGGGGATGAGCAGTTCTTC.

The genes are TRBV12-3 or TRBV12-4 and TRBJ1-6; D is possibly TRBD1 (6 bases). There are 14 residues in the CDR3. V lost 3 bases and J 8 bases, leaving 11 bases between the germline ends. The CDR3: CASSLRQGHSPLHF. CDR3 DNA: TGTGCCAGCAGTTTGAGGCAGGGGCATTCACCCCTCCACTTT.

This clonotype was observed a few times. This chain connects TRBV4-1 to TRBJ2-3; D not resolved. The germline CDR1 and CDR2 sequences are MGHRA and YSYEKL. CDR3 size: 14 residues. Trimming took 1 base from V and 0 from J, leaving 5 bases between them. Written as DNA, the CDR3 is TGCGCCAGCAGCCAAGTAACAAGCACAGATACGCAGTATTTT. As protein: CASSQVTSTDTQYF.

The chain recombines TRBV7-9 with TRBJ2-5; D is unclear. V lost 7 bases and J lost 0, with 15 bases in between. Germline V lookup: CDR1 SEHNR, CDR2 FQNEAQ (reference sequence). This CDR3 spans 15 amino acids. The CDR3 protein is CASTETTVDQETQYF. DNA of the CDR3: TGTGCCAGCACCGAGACAACCGTGGACCAAGAGACCCAGTACTTC.

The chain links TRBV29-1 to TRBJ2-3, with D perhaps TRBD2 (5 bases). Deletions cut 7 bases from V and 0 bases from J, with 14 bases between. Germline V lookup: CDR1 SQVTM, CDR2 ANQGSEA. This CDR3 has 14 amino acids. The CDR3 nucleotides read TGCAGCGCTTTGACCGGGGAGAGCACAGATACGCAGTATTTT. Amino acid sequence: CSALTGESTDTQYF.

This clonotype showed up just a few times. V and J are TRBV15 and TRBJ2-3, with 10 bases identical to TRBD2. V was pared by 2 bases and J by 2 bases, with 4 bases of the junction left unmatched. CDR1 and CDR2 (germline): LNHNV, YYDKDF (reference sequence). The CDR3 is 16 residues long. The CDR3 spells CATSRYLAGATDTQYF. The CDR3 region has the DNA TGTGCCACCAGCAGATACCTAGCGGGGGCCACAGATACGCAGTATTTT.

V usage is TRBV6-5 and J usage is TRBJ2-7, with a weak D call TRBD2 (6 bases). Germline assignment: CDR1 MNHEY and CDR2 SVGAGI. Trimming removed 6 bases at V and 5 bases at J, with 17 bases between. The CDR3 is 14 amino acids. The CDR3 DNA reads TGTGCCAGCAGGATTCGGGGGAGGCCCGACGAGCAGTACTTC. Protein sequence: CASRIRGRPDEQYF.